In its sample, the clone carrying this TCR beta chain was seen many times. The sample comes from a study of T-cell reconstitution after alpha-beta-depleted transplantation in children. TCRbeta library preparation incorporated unique molecular identifiers. TCRdb reanalysed the PCR reads using MiXCR and keeps one entry per CDR3 protein. This table holds about 610,000 distinct CDR3 sequences, about 10% found once. This CDR3 has 14 residues. The V gene lost 6 bases and the J gene lost 3 bases, with 12 bases spanning the gap. The source is a human donor who donated a stem cell graft to a child with acute myeloid leukemia. This material consisted of PBMCs from the stem cell graft donor, taken from the stem cell graft. The rearrangement links TRBV12-3 or TRBV12-4 to TRBJ2-1; D may be TRBD1 or TRBD2 (5 bases each). This CDR3 reads CASRSGTVYNEQFF. The CDR3 nucleotides read TGTGCCAGCAGGTCCGGGACGGTCTACAATGAGCAGTTCTTC.